The clone carrying this TCR beta chain was picked up a small number of times. The entry originates in a study of patients and donors after allogeneic stem cell transplantation. TCRdb re-called the RT-PCR reads through MiXCR, storing one row per CDR3 protein. Of about a million distinct CDR3 sequences in the sample, 15% to 20% were seen once. V trimming: 2 bases; J trimming: 8 bases; junction bases outside the gene matches: 8. Per the germline V gene, CDR1 is MGHRA and CDR2 is YSYEKL. The CDR3 has 16 residues. This sequence originates from a human donor who was either an allogeneic HSCT recipient or a stem cell or donor lymphocyte infusion donor (not recorded which). It is not recorded whose cells these are; they may come from a transplant donor. The chain links TRBV4-1 to TRBJ1-6; 8 bases align to TRBD1. Sequenced material: blood, either unsorted or a sorted T cell fraction (not recorded which). CDR3 in amino acids: CASSQIQGQDYSPLHF. CDR3 sequence (DNA): TGCGCCAGCAGCCAAATACAGGGACAGGATTATTCACCCCTCCACTTT.